This T cell receptor beta chain was recorded in a study of T-cell reconstitution after alpha-beta-depleted transplantation in children. Study-wide findings and caveats: About two months after transplant, alpha-beta T cells reportedly came from several hundred expanded graft clones.

Preparation of the TCRbeta library used unique molecular identifiers. TCRdb reprocessed the PCR reads with MiXCR, giving one entry per CDR3 protein. This sample has 250,000 to 300,000 distinct CDR3 sequences, with 10% found just once. Trimming removed 2 bases at V and 0 bases at J, with 10 bases between. CDR3 size: 16 residues. The V gene's germline CDR1 is MNHEY and CDR2 SVGEGT. This clonotype was seen only a few times. The target antigen is unknown. This chain joins TRBV6-2 or TRBV6-3 and TRBJ2-2; weak D call: TRBD1 (5 bases). The receptor was derived from a boy in the first two years of life with acute myeloid leukemia, due to receive a stem cell transplant. Source: PBMCs, taken before TCRalphabeta/CD19-depleted stem cell transplant. The CDR3 DNA reads as TGTGCCAGCAGTTACCCCGGACACGCGAACACCGGGGAGCTGTTTTTT. Protein product: CASSYPGHANTGELFF.